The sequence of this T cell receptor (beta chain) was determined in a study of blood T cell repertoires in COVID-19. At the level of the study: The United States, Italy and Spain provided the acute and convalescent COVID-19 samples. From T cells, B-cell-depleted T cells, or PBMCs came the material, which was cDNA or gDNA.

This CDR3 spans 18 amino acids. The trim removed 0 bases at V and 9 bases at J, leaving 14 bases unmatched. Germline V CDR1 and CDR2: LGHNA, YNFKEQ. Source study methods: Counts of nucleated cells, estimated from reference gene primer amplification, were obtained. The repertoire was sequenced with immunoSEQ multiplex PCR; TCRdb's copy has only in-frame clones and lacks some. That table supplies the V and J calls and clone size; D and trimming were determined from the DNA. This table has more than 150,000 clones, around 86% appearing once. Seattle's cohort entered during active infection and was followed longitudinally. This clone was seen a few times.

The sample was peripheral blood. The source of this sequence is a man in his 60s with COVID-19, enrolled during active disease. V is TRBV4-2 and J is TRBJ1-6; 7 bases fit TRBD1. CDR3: CASSQDRGAGGSTSPLHF. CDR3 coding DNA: TGTGCCAGCAGCCAAGATCGCGGAGCAGGGGGTAGTACTTCACCCCTCCACTTT.